This T cell receptor (beta chain) was captured by sequencing in a study of cytomegalovirus exposure and HLA in healthy donors. Study conclusions and caveats: The study labeled around 160 TCR beta chains cytomegalovirus-associated.

The data were produced by immunoSEQ multiplex PCR, yet TCRdb's version contains in-frame clones alone and is incomplete. The repertoire holds 45,000 to 70,000 clones, with under 95% as singletons. Per germline, CDR1 MNHNY and CDR2 SVGAGI (reference sequence). Deletions cut 5 bases from V and 2 bases from J, with 19 bases between. This CDR3 has 16 amino acids. Notes on this clone: Antigen specificity is unknown.

This rearrangement joins TRBV6-6 to TRBJ2-7; the D gene is possibly TRBD2 (6 bases). The sequence was obtained from a man between 18 and 29 years old in good health and CMV-seronegative. The sample was PBMCs. Written as DNA, the CDR3 is TGTGCCAGCAGTAAGGAGCGGGTCCCTAGGGCCTACGAGCAGTACTTC. It encodes CASSKERVPRAYEQYF.